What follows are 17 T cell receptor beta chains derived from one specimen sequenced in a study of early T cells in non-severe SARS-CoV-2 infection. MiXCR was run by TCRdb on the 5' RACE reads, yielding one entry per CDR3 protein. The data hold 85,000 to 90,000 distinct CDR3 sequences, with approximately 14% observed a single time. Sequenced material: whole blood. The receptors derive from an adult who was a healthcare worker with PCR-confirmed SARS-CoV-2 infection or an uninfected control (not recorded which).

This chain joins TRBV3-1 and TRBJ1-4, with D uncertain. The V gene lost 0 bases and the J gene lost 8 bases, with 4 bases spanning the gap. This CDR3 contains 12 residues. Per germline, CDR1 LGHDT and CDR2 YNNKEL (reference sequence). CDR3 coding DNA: TGTGCCAGCAGCCAAGACGGAGAAAAACTGTTTTTT. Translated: CASSQDGEKLFF.

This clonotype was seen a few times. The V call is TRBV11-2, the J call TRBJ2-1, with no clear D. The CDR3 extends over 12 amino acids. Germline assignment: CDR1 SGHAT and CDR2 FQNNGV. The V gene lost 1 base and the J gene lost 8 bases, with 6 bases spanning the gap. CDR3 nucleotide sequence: TGTGCCAGCAGCTTAGTCACCCATGAGCAGTTCTTC. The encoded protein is CASSLVTHEQFF.

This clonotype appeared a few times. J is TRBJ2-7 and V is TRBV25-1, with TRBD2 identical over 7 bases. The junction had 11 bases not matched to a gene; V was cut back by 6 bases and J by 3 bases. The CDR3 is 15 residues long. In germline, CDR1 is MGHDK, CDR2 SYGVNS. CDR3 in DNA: TGTGCCAGCAGGGAAAAGAGGGAGGGCCTCTACGAGCAGTACTTC. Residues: CASREKREGLYEQYF.

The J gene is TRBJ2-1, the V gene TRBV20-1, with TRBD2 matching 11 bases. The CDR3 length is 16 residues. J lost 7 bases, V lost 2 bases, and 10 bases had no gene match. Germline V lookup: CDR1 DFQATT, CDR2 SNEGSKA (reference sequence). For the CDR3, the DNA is TGCAGTGCTAGACTAGCGGGAGGACGGGGGGGGAATGAGCAGTTCTTC. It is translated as CSARLAGGRGGNEQFF.

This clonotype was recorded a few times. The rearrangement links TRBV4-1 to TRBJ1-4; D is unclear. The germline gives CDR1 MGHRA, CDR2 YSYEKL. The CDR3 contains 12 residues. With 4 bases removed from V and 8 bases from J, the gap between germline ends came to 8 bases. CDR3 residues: CASSLPVEKLFF. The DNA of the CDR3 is TGCGCCAGCAGCCTCCCTGTGGAAAAACTGTTTTTT.

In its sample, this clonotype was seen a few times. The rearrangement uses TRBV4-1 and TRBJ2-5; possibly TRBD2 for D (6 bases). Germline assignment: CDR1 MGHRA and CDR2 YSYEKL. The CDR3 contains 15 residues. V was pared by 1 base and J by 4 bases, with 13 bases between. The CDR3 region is CASSQAEGDIETQYF. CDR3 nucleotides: TGCGCCAGCAGCCAAGCGGAGGGAGACATAGAGACCCAGTACTTC.

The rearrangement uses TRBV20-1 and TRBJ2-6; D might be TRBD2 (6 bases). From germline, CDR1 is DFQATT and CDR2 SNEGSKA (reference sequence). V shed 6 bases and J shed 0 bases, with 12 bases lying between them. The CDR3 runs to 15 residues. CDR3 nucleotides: TGCAGTGCCAAGGACTACCGCTCTGGGGCCAACGTCCTGACTTTC. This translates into CSAKDYRSGANVLTF.

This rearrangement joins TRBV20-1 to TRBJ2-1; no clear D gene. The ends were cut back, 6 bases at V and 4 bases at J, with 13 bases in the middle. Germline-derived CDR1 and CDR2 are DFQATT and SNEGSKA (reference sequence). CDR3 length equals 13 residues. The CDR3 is CSAKSSLYNEQFF. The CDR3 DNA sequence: TGCAGTGCAAAGAGCTCCCTATACAATGAGCAGTTCTTC.

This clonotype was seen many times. The DNA for the CDR3 is TGTGCCAGCAGCCCGAGGTTGGGGGACTATGGCTACACCTTC. As protein: CASSPRLGDYGYTF. V usage is TRBV6-5 and J usage is TRBJ1-2; D perhaps matches TRBD1 (5 bases). The V end lost 6 bases, the J end lost 3 bases, and 14 bases lay between the germline ends. This CDR3 is built from 14 residues. The germline CDR1 and CDR2 sequences are MNHEY and SVGAGI.

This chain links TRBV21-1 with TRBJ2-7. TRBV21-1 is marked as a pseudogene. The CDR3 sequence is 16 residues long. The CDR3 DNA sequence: TGTGCCAGCAGCAAAGGTGGGTCGGAGCAGCGCTACGAGCAGTACTTC. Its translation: CASSKGGSEQRYEQYF.

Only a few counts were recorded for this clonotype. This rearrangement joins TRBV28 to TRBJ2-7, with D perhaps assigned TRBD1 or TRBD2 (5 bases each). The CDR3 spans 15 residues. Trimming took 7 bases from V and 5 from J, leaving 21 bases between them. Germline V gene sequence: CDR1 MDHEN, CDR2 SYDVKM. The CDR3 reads CASTPFRGEFDEQYF. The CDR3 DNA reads TGTGCCAGCACCCCATTCCGAGGGGAGTTCGACGAGCAGTACTTC.

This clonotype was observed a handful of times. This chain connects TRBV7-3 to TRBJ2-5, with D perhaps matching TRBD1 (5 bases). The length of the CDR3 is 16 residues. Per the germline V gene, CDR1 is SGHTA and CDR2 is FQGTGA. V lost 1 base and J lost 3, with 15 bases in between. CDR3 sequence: CASSLNPQDSEETQYF. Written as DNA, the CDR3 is TGTGCCAGCAGCTTAAATCCTCAAGACAGCGAAGAGACCCAGTACTTC. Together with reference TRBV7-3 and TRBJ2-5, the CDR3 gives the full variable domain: GAGVSQTPSNKVTEKGKYVELRCDPISGHTALYWYRQSLGQGPEFLIYFQGTGAADDSGLPNDRFFAVRPEGSVSTLKIQRTERGDSAVYLCASSLNPQDSEETQYFGPGTRLLVL.

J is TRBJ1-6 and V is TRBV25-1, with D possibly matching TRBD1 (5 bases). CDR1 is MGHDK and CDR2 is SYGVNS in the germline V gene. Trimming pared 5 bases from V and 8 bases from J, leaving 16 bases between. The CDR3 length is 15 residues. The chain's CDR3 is CASSPWRGGDSPLHF. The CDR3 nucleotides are TGTGCCAGCAGTCCCTGGCGGGGGGGTGATTCACCCCTCCACTTT.

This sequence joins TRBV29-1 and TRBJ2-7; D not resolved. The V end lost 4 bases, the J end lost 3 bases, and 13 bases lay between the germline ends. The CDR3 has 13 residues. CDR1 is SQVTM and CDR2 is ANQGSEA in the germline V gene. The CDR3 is CSVAPGSYYEQYF. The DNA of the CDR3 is TGCAGCGTTGCCCCTGGGTCTTACTACGAGCAGTACTTC.

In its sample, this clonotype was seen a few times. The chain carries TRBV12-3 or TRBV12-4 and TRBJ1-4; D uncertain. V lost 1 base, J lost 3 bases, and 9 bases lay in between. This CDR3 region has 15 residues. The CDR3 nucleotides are TGTGCCAGCAGTTTAGGCGGCCGCTCTAATGAAAAACTGTTTTTT. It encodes CASSLGGRSNEKLFF.

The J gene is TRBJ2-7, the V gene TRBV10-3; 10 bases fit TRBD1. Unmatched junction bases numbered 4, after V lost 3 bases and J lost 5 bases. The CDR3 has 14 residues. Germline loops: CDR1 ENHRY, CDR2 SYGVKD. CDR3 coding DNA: TGTGCCATCAGTGAAGGGACAGGGGTAGACGAGCAGTACTTC. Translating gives CAISEGTGVDEQYF.

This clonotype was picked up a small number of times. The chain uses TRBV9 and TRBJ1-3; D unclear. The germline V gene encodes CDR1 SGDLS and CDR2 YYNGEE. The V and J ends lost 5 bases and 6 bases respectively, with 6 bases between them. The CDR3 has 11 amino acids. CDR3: CASRGTNTIYF. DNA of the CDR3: TGTGCCAGCAGGGGTACAAACACCATATATTTT. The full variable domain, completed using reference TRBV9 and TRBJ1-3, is DSGVTQTPKHLITATGQRVTLRCSPRSGDLSVYWYQQSLDQGLQFLIQYYNGEERAKGNILERFSAQQFPDLHSELNLSSLELGDSALYFCASRGTNTIYFGEGSWLTVV.